The clone carrying this T cell receptor gamma chain has a handful of counts. Its antigen is not known. These data belong to a study of Vδ1+ human thymocytes. General observations from the study: Highly polyclonal TRG and TRD repertoires with Gaussian CDR3 length distributions appeared in thymus. Unlike peripheral blood Vdelta1+ controls, thymic delta-chain sequences included about 20% Vdelta2 and few Vdelta3.

Germline trimming cut 2 bases from V and 4 bases from J; bases unmatched to any gene: 7. The length of the CDR3 is 15 residues. Germline CDR1 GITISATS, CDR2 ISYDGTV (reference sequence). Extracted RNA was reverse transcribed into cDNA. The CDR3 regions were amplified by multiplex PCR from V-gene primers to a constant-region primer. TCRdb reprocessed the multiplex PCR reads through CATT. Here the sample spans tens of thousands of gamma-chain clones, 20% to 25% being singletons. This receptor was identified in a girl younger than two who had congenital heart surgery. The chain uses TRGV9 and TRGJP2. What was sequenced was Vdelta1+ gamma-delta thymocytes from the thymus. The subset here: FACS-sorted CD3+ TCRalphabeta- TCRVdelta1+ TCRVdelta2- thymocytes. CDR3 protein: CALWEARDSDWIKTF. For the CDR3, the DNA is TGTGCCTTGTGGGAGGCTCGAGATAGTGATTGGATCAAGACGTTT.